This note documents a single T cell receptor beta chain sequence. These data come from a study of OX40 agonist ivuxolimab in advanced cancers. Clones were read by immunoSEQ multiplex PCR, and TCRdb kept only the in-frame ones, dropping some. This table holds more than 9,000 clones, less than 80% found once. This receptor was obtained from an adult with an advanced solid tumor such as melanoma, head and neck, liver or kidney cancer. Sequenced here: CD4+ or CD8+ T cells sorted from blood, sampled in a trial of the OX40 agonist ivuxolimab.

CDR3 protein: CASSPVRGGNTGELFF. CDR3 sequence (DNA): TGTGCCAGCTCCCCCGTAAGGGGCGGTAACACCGGGGAGCTGTTTTTT. V is TRBV18 and J is TRBJ2-2; possible D gene TRBD1, 5 bases. The CDR3 extends over 16 amino acids. Germline CDR1 is KGHSH and CDR2 is LQKENI. The V gene lost 6 bases and the J gene lost 2 bases, with 16 bases spanning the gap.